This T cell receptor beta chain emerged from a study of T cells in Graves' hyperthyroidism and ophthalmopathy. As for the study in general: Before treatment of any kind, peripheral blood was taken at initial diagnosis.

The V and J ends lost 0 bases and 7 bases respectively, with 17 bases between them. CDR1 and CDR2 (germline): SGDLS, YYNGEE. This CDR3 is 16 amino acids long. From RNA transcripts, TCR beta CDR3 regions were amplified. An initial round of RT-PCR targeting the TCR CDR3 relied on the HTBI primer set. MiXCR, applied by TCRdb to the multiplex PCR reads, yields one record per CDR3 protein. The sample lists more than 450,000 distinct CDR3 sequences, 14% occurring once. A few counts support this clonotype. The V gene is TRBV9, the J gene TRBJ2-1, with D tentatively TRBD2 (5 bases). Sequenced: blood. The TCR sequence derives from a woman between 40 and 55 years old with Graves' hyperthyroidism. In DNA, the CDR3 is TGTGCCAGCAGCGTAGCTAGGGCGGGTGTGAGGAATGAGCAGTTCTTC. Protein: CASSVARAGVRNEQFF. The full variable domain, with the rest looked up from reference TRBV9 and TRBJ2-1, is DSGVTQTPKHLITATGQRVTLRCSPRSGDLSVYWYQQSLDQGLQFLIQYYNGEERAKGNILERFSAQQFPDLHSELNLSSLELGDSALYFCASSVARAGVRNEQFFGPGTRLTVL.